A selection of T cell receptor beta chains follows, all from one sample in a study of cytomegalovirus exposure and HLA in healthy donors. TCRdb's copy holds only in-frame clones and misses some; the assay was immunoSEQ multiplex PCR. The listing records 150,000 to 250,000 clones. The sequenced material came from PBMCs. The receptor source for this set is a boy aged 5-17 years in good health and CMV-seronegative. The CDR3 runs from the conserved cysteine through the conserved F or W. D genes are given only for firm matches.

d_gene: TRBD2; v_gene: TRBV5-4; j_gene: TRBJ2-3; CDR3nt: TGTGCCAGCGGGCGGGGGGCTGAGACAGATACGCAGTATTTT; CDR3aa: CASGRGAETDTQYF
d_gene: .; v_gene: TRBV11-2; j_gene: TRBJ1-1; CDR3nt: TGTGCCAGCAGCTTAGTATGGAGGGGCGCGAGCACTGAAGCTTTCTTT; CDR3aa: CASSLVWRGASTEAFF
d_gene: TRBD1; v_gene: TRBV27; j_gene: TRBJ2-5; CDR3nt: TGTGCCAGCAGTTTAGGGACAGGGGGTTTGGGTGCAGAGACCCAGTACTTC; CDR3aa: CASSLGTGGLGAETQYF
d_gene: TRBD1; v_gene: TRBV5-1; j_gene: TRBJ1-6; CDR3nt: TGCGCCAGCAGCCCAGGGGACAGGGTAATTGGTTCACCCCTCCACTTT; CDR3aa: CASSPGDRVIGSPLHF
d_gene: .; v_gene: TRBV29-1; j_gene: TRBJ1-1; CDR3nt: TGCAGCGTTGCAGGGCTCACTGAAGCTTTCTTT; CDR3aa: CSVAGLTEAFF
d_gene: .; v_gene: TRBV4-2; j_gene: TRBJ2-7; CDR3nt: TGTGCCAGCAGCCAAAAGACACCTTCCTACGAGCAGTACTTC; CDR3aa: CASSQKTPSYEQYF
d_gene: .; v_gene: TRBV19; j_gene: TRBJ1-1; CDR3nt: TGTGCCAGTAGTATAAACAGAATGAACACTGAAGCTTTCTTT; CDR3aa: CASSINRMNTEAFF
d_gene: .; v_gene: TRBV25-1; j_gene: TRBJ1-2; CDR3nt: TGTGCCAGCAGTGAATTTAGCAGCGCGACCTATGGCTACACCTTC; CDR3aa: CASSEFSSATYGYTF
d_gene: TRBD2; v_gene: TRBV30; j_gene: TRBJ2-1; CDR3nt: TGTGCCTGGAGAGGACTAGCGGGGGGCCCGGGTGAGCAGTTCTTC; CDR3aa: CAWRGLAGGPGEQFF
d_gene: TRBD1; v_gene: TRBV7-2; j_gene: TRBJ1-5; CDR3nt: TGTGCCAGCAGCTTAGCGGGGACAGGGAATCAGCCCCAGCATTTT; CDR3aa: CASSLAGTGNQPQHF
d_gene: .; v_gene: TRBV7-9; j_gene: TRBJ2-3; CDR3nt: TGTGCCAGCAGCTTGGAGACTAGCACAGATACGCAGTATTTT; CDR3aa: CASSLETSTDTQYF
d_gene: TRBD1; v_gene: TRBV4-3; j_gene: TRBJ1-1; CDR3nt: TGCGCCAGCAGCCAAGGACAGGGTCACATGAACACTGAAGCTTTCTTT; CDR3aa: CASSQGQGHMNTEAFF
d_gene: TRBD1; v_gene: TRBV18; j_gene: TRBJ1-4; CDR3nt: TGTGCCAGCTCACCCCCGGGACAGAACACTAATGAAAAACTGTTTTTT; CDR3aa: CASSPPGQNTNEKLFF
d_gene: .; v_gene: TRBV19; j_gene: TRBJ1-1; CDR3nt: TGTGCCAGTAGTACCCTCCCGACAGTGAACACTGAAGCTTTCTTT; CDR3aa: CASSTLPTVNTEAFF
d_gene: .; v_gene: TRBV6-1; j_gene: TRBJ1-5; CDR3nt: TGTGCCAGCAGTGAAGCCGCGGGGAACAATCAGCCCCAGCATTTT; CDR3aa: CASSEAAGNNQPQHF
d_gene: TRBD2; v_gene: TRBV7-2; j_gene: TRBJ2-1; CDR3nt: TGTGCCAGCAGCTTAGTTGGCGGGGGGCCGATGAATGAGCAGTTCTTC; CDR3aa: CASSLVGGGPMNEQFF
d_gene: TRBD1; v_gene: TRBV30; j_gene: TRBJ1-1; CDR3nt: TGTGCCTGGAGTGTACCAGGGGGACTGACTGAAGCTTTCTTT; CDR3aa: CAWSVPGGLTEAFF
d_gene: .; v_gene: TRBV28; j_gene: TRBJ2-5; CDR3nt: TGTGCCAGCAATCCGGGGGACGGCCCCAGGGCCCAGTACTTC; CDR3aa: CASNPGDGPRAQYF
d_gene: TRBD2; v_gene: TRBV5-6; j_gene: TRBJ2-7; CDR3nt: TGTGCCAGCAGTGAGGGACTAGCTCCCTACGAGCAGTACTTC; CDR3aa: CASSEGLAPYEQYF
d_gene: TRBD1; v_gene: TRBV18; j_gene: TRBJ2-7; CDR3nt: TGTGCCAGCTCACCACTGGGACAGGGGGCAGGTGAGCAGTACTTC; CDR3aa: CASSPLGQGAGEQYF
d_gene: .; v_gene: TRBV7-3; j_gene: TRBJ2-2; CDR3nt: TGTGCCAGCAGCTCGGGGGGCCCCACCGGGGAGCTGTTTTTT; CDR3aa: CASSSGGPTGELFF
d_gene: TRBD1; v_gene: TRBV19; j_gene: TRBJ1-2; CDR3nt: TGTGCCAGTAGGACCGGGACAGTCTATGGCTACACCTTC; CDR3aa: CASRTGTVYGYTF
d_gene: .; v_gene: TRBV18; j_gene: TRBJ1-2; CDR3nt: TGTGCCAGCTCACCTGAGACAGACTATGGCTACACCTTC; CDR3aa: CASSPETDYGYTF
d_gene: TRBD1; v_gene: TRBV4-2; j_gene: TRBJ2-3; CDR3nt: TGTGCCAGCAGCCAAAGGACAGGGGTGAGCACAGATACGCAGTATTTT; CDR3aa: CASSQRTGVSTDTQYF
d_gene: .; v_gene: TRBV5-1; j_gene: TRBJ1-5; CDR3nt: TGCGCCAGCAGCTTGGAAGGGGGTGATCAGCCCCAGCATTTT; CDR3aa: CASSLEGGDQPQHF
d_gene: .; v_gene: TRBV10-3; j_gene: TRBJ1-2; CDR3nt: TGTGCCATCAGTGCTGGGAGGGAGTTAGACTATGGCTACACCTTC; CDR3aa: CAISAGRELDYGYTF
d_gene: TRBD1; v_gene: TRBV27; j_gene: TRBJ2-7; CDR3nt: TGTGCCAGCAGCCGACAGGGACCCTACGAGCAGTACTTC; CDR3aa: CASSRQGPYEQYF
d_gene: TRBD1; v_gene: TRBV11-2; j_gene: TRBJ1-2; CDR3nt: TGTGCCAGCAGCCTACAGGGAGGACAGGAGTATGGCTACACCTTC; CDR3aa: CASSLQGGQEYGYTF
d_gene: .; v_gene: TRBV30; j_gene: TRBJ1-1; CDR3nt: TGTGCCTGGAGTGTCACGGGTATTAACACTGAAGCTTTCTTT; CDR3aa: CAWSVTGINTEAFF
d_gene: TRBD2; v_gene: TRBV4-1; j_gene: TRBJ2-7; CDR3nt: TGCGCCAGCAGCCAAGACGGGGGGTACTCCTACGAGCAGTACTTC; CDR3aa: CASSQDGGYSYEQYF
d_gene: TRBD1; v_gene: TRBV19; j_gene: TRBJ1-1; CDR3nt: TGTGCCACCCAGCTGGGACAGTCGAACACTGAAGCTTTCTTT; CDR3aa: CATQLGQSNTEAFF
d_gene: TRBD1; v_gene: TRBV30; j_gene: TRBJ2-6; CDR3nt: TGTGCCTGGAGGCGGACAGGGGGCTTTGGGGCCAACGTCCTGACTTTC; CDR3aa: CAWRRTGGFGANVLTF
d_gene: .; v_gene: TRBV9; j_gene: TRBJ2-5; CDR3nt: TGTGCCAGCAGCGTCGCTGCTAACCAAGAGACCCAGTACTTC; CDR3aa: CASSVAANQETQYF
d_gene: TRBD1; v_gene: TRBV19; j_gene: TRBJ1-5; CDR3nt: TGTGCCAGTAGTATAGGTATGAAAAGACAGGGGACAATCAGCAATCAGCCCCAGCATTTT; CDR3aa: CASSIGMKRQGTISNQPQHF
d_gene: TRBD1; v_gene: TRBV30; j_gene: TRBJ1-4; CDR3nt: TGTGCCTGGCAGGGGGACCTAGCGACTAATGAAAAACTGTTTTTT; CDR3aa: CAWQGDLATNEKLFF
d_gene: .; v_gene: TRBV27; j_gene: TRBJ2-7; CDR3nt: TGTGCCAGCGGCCTGACAGCTACCTACGAGCAGTACTTC; CDR3aa: CASGLTATYEQYF
d_gene: TRBD2; v_gene: TRBV4-1; j_gene: TRBJ2-7; CDR3nt: TGCGCCAGCAGCCAGGTACCCGGGACTAGCGGAGGCTACGAGCAGTACTTC; CDR3aa: CASSQVPGTSGGYEQYF
d_gene: .; v_gene: TRBV30; j_gene: TRBJ1-2; CDR3nt: TGTGCCTGGAAGTGGGGTCAGGCGGGCTATGGCTACACCTTC; CDR3aa: CAWKWGQAGYGYTF
d_gene: .; v_gene: TRBV6-9; j_gene: TRBJ1-1; CDR3nt: TGTGCCCGCGAGCCGGCTGAAGCTTTCTTT; CDR3aa: CAREPAEAFF
d_gene: .; v_gene: TRBV5-6; j_gene: TRBJ2-5; CDR3nt: TGTGCCAGCAGCTTCGTGCGGAAAGAGACCCAGTACTTC; CDR3aa: CASSFVRKETQYF
d_gene: .; v_gene: TRBV21-1; j_gene: TRBJ1-1; CDR3nt: TGTGCCAGCAGCCCCCTGGGACAGGGGGACACTGAAGCTTTCTTT; CDR3aa: CASSPLGQGDTEAFF
d_gene: .; v_gene: TRBV7-9; j_gene: TRBJ1-6; CDR3nt: TGTGCCAGCAGCCCCCCTACCGCCGCCTATTCACCCCTCCACTTT; CDR3aa: CASSPPTAAYSPLHF
d_gene: .; v_gene: TRBV27; j_gene: TRBJ2-7; CDR3nt: TGTGCCAGCAGTTTTCTAGATAGCCAATCCTACGAGCAGTACTTC; CDR3aa: CASSFLDSQSYEQYF
d_gene: .; v_gene: TRBV18; j_gene: TRBJ1-1; CDR3nt: TGTGCCAGCTCACCCGTCGACAGGAACACTGAAGCTTTCTTT; CDR3aa: CASSPVDRNTEAFF
d_gene: .; v_gene: TRBV28; j_gene: TRBJ2-5; CDR3nt: TGTGCCAGCAGTGCCGGGTCTCAAGAGACCCAGTACTTC; CDR3aa: CASSAGSQETQYF
d_gene: .; v_gene: TRBV4-1; j_gene: TRBJ1-4; CDR3nt: TGCGCCAGCAGCCATATTGGCCGACTTAATGAAAAACTGTTTTTT; CDR3aa: CASSHIGRLNEKLFF
d_gene: .; v_gene: TRBV5-5; j_gene: TRBJ1-2; CDR3nt: TGTGCCAGCAGCTTGGAGGGCCAGGGGAACTATGGCTACACCTTC; CDR3aa: CASSLEGQGNYGYTF
d_gene: .; v_gene: TRBV6-7; j_gene: TRBJ1-1; CDR3nt: TGTGCCAGCAGCACTAATCACAGGAACGGAGCTTTCTTT; CDR3aa: CASSTNHRNGAFF
d_gene: TRBD1; v_gene: TRBV11-2; j_gene: TRBJ1-2; CDR3nt: TGTGCCAGCAGCTCTTCCGTGGGGACAGCCTCGAAAGGCTACACCTTC; CDR3aa: CASSSSVGTASKGYTF
d_gene: TRBD1; v_gene: TRBV2; j_gene: TRBJ1-3; CDR3nt: TGTGCCAGCAGACGAATGACAGGGATTGGAAACACCATATATTTT; CDR3aa: CASRRMTGIGNTIYF
d_gene: TRBD1; v_gene: TRBV18; j_gene: TRBJ1-5; CDR3nt: TGTGCCAGCTCACCAATCCAGGGGGGCCGTCTGGGGAGCAATCAGCCCCAGCATTTT; CDR3aa: CASSPIQGGRLGSNQPQHF
d_gene: TRBD1; v_gene: TRBV2; j_gene: TRBJ1-5; CDR3nt: TGTGCCAGCAGTGAAGCGCCAGGGGGTCTGCCCCAGCATTTT; CDR3aa: CASSEAPGGLPQHF